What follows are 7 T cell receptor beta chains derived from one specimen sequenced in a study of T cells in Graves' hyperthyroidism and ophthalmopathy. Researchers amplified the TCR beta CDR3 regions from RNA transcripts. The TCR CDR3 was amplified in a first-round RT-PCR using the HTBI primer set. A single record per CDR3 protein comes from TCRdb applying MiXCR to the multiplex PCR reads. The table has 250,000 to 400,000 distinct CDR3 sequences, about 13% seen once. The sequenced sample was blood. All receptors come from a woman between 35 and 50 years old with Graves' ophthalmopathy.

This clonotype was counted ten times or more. The CDR3 region is CASSLARGMNTEAFF. The CDR3 coding sequence is TGTGCCAGCAGTTTAGCTCGGGGTATGAACACTGAAGCTTTCTTT. The chain employs TRBV27 and TRBJ1-1, with unresolved D. This CDR3 is built from 15 residues. Looked up from germline, CDR1 is MNHEY and CDR2 is SMNVEV (reference sequence). V was clipped by 2 bases and J by 0 bases, with 10 bases between them.

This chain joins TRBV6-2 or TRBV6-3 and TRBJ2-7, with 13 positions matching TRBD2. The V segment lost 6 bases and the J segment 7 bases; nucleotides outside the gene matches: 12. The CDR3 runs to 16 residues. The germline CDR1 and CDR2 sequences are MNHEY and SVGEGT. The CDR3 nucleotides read TGTGCCAGCAGACAACCGGGACTAGCGGGGCGTACAGAGCAGTACTTC. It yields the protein CASRQPGLAGRTEQYF.

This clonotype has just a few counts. The CDR3 nucleotides are TGTGCCAGCAGCTCCCCCCGGGGGGACACAGATACGCAGTATTTT. Translating gives CASSSPRGDTDTQYF. V and J are TRBV5-4 and TRBJ2-3, with TRBD2 matching over 7 bases. Trimming took 3 bases from V and 2 from J; bases not matched to a gene: 6. Germline lookup yields CDR1 SGHNT and CDR2 YYREEE (reference sequence). The CDR3 is made up of 15 amino acids.

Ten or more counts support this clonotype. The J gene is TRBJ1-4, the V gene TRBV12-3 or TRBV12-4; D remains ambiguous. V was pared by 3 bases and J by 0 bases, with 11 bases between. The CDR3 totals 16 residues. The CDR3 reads CASSFDVRATNEKLFF. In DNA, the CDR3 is TGTGCCAGCAGTTTTGATGTCAGAGCAACTAATGAAAAACTGTTTTTT.

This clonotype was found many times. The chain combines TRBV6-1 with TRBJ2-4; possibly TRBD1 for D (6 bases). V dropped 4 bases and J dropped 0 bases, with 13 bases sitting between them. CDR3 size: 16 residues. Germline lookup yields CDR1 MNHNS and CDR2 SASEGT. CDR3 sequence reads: CASSGIQGLAKNIQYF. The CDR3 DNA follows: TGTGCCAGCAGTGGCATACAGGGCCTAGCCAAAAACATTCAGTACTTC.

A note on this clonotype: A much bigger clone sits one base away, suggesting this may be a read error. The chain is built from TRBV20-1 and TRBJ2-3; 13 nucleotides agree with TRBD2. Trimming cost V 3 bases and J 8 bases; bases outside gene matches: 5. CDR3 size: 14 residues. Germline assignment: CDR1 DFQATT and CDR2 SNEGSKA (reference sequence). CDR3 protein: CSARWTSGSCTQYF. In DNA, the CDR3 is TGCAGTGCTAGGTGGACTAGCGGGAGCTGTACGCAGTATTTT.

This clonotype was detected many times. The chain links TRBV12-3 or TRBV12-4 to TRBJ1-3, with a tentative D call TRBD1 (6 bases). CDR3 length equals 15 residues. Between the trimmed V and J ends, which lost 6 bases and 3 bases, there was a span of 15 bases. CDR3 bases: TGTGCCAGCAGACCTCAGGGGATTCGTGGAAACACCATATATTTT. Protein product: CASRPQGIRGNTIYF.